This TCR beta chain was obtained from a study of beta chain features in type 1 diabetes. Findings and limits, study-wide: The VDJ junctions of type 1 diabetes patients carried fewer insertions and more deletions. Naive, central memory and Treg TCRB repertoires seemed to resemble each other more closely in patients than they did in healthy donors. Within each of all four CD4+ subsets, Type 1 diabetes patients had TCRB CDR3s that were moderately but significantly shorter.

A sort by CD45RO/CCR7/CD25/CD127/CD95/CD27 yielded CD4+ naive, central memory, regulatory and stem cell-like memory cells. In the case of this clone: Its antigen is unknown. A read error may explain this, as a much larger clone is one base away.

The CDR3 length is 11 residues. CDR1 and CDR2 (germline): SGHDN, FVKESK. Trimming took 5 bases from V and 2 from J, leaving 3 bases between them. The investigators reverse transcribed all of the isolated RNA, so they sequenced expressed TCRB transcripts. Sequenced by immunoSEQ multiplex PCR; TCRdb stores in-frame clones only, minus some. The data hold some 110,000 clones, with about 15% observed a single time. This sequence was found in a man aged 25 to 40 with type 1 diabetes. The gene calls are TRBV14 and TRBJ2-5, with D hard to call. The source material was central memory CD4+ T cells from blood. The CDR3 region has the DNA TGTGCCAGCAGCTTACAAGAGACCCAGTACTTC. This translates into CASSLQETQYF.